The clone carrying this TCR beta chain has just one count. What it binds is unknown. The CDR3 runs 15 residues. V dropped 2 bases and J dropped 1; count of bases not matched to a gene: 5. Germline CDR1 is MNHNY and CDR2 is SVGAGI (reference sequence). The sample is drawn from a study of shared clonotypes between healthy human individuals. The overall study: Each donor's CD4 naive and CD4 memory cells filled three plates apiece, CD8 naive two, and CD8 memory one. Regarding the study as a whole: Naive subsets tended to show greater estimated richness than memory subsets.

Genomic DNA (from each subset) was split evenly across several immunoSEQ plates. Profiling relied on immunoSEQ multiplex PCR, and the TCRdb table lists in-frame clones only, not all of them. The sample contains millions of clones, 85% to 95% of which appear only once. This chain uses TRBV6-6 with TRBJ2-7; 7 bases match TRBD2. The TCR comes from a man between 18 and 35 years old in good health. Some clones in this sample may be carry-over from other donors' samples. The sample was naive CD4+ T cells from PBMCs. The subset: CD45RA+ positively selected. The CDR3 protein is CASSYSGEVSYEQYF. The DNA of the CDR3 is TGTGCCAGCAGTTACAGCGGGGAGGTGTCCTACGAGCAGTACTTC.